This record looks at one T cell receptor beta chain sequence and its context. Its matching antigen is unknown. The read ends 3 residues shy of where the CDR3 ends; the end is completed using the germline J gene. This sample is drawn from a study of T cells in women clearing cervical HPV infection. Study in general: Case blood was drawn when the lesion was first found; control blood after infection became undetectable.

Findings of the study overall: Controls had more TRBV6-7 (around 0.15%) than cases (about 0.11%). CIN3+ cases had significantly higher TCR richness than controls; evenness did not differ.

Measured with immunoSEQ multiplex PCR; TCRdb has only the in-frame clones, and not every one. This table holds just over 20,000 clones. The junction had 20 bases not matched to a gene; V was cut back by 7 bases and J by 3 bases. This CDR3 has 19 residues. The sequence was collected from a woman aged 18 to 75 with a cervical HPV16 infection that either progressed to CIN3+ or cleared (not recorded which). The sequenced material came from blood buffy coat. The V and J genes are TRBV23-1 and TRBJ1-5, with 8 bases that match TRBD1. TRBV23-1 qualifies as an ORF whose function is uncertain. CDR3 sequence: CASTTQGPGQAVFNQPQHF. CDR3 DNA (partial): TGCGCCAGCACCACACAGGGTCCGGGACAGGCGGTCTTCAATCAGCCC.